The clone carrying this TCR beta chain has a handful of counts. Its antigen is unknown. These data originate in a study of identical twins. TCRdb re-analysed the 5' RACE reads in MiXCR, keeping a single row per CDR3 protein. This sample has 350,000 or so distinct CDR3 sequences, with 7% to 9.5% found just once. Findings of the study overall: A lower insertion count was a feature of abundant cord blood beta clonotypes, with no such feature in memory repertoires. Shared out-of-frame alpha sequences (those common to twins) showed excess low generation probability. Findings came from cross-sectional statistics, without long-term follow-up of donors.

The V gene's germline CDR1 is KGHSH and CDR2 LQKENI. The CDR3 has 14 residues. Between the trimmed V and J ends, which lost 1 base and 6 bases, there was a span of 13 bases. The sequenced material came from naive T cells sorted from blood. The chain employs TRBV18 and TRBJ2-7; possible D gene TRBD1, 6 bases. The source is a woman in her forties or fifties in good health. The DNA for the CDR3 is TGTGCCAGCTCACCACTGGACAGTGAGTCCGAGCAGTACTTC. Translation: CASSPLDSESEQYF.